This TCR beta chain originates from a study of identical twins. CDR3 size: 16 residues. The V gene end was trimmed by 1 base and the J gene end by 3 bases; junction bases not matched to a gene: 4. Germline values: CDR1 LGHNA, CDR2 YNFKEQ. The sample holds many counts of this clonotype. Every sampled donor was Caucasian and healthy. TCRdb re-called the 5' RACE reads through MiXCR, storing one row per CDR3 protein. The sample lists roughly 290,000 distinct CDR3 sequences; approximately 8% were seen once. These sequences were also reported in another study, on yellow fever vaccine responses in identical twins.

This sequence originates from a woman under 30 in good health. Material for sequencing was memory (CD45RO+) T cells sorted from blood. This chain uses TRBV4-2 with TRBJ2-5, with 11 bases matching TRBD2. CDR3 sequence (DNA): TGTGCCAGCAGCCAAGGCCTGACTAGCGGGAAAGAGACCCAGTACTTC. This encodes CASSQGLTSGKETQYF.